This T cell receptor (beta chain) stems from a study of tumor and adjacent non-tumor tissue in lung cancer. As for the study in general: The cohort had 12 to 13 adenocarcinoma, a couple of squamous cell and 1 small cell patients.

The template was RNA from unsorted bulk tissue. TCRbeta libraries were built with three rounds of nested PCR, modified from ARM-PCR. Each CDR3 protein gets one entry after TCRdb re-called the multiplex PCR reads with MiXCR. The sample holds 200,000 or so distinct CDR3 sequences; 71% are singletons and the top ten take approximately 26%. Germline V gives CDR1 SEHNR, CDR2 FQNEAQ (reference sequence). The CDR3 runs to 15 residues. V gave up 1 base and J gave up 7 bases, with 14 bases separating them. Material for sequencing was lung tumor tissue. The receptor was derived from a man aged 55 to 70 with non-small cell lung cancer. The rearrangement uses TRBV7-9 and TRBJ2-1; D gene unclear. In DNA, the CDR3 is TGTGCCAGCAGCTTAGACACTATGGGGTATAATGAGCAGTTCTTC. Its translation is CASSLDTMGYNEQFF.